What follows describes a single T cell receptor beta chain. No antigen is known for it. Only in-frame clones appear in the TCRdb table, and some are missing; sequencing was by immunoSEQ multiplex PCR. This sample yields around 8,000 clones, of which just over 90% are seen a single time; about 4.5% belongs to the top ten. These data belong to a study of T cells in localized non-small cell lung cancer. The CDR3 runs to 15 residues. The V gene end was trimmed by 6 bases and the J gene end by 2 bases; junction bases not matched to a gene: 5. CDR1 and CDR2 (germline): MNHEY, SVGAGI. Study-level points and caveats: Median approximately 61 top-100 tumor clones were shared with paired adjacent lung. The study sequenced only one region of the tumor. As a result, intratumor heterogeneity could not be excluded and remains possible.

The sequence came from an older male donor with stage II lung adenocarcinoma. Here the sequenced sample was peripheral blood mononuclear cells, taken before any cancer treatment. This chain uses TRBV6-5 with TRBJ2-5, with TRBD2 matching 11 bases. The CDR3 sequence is CASRLSGGDQETQYF. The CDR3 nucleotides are TGTGCCAGCAGACTTAGCGGGGGGGATCAAGAGACCCAGTACTTC.